A single sample is the source of the 21 T cell receptor beta chains below, sequenced in a study of regulatory T cells in long-lasting Graves disease. iRepertoire HTBI primers and Arm-PCR of CDR3 regions built TCR beta libraries. In TCRdb, the multiplex PCR reads were re-called with MiXCR into one record per CDR3 protein. The sample includes about 530,000 distinct CDR3 sequences, roughly 16% seen only once; the top ten take roughly 25%. Time point described: newly diagnosed GD, antithyroid drugs for less than 3 months. Extracted PBMC RNA gave rise to the TCR library. This same sample was also taken into another study, of T cells in Graves' hyperthyroidism and ophthalmopathy.

The sample in question was peripheral blood mononuclear cells (PBMCs), obtained at new diagnosis, from a patient treated with antithyroid drugs. The source of these receptors is a woman aged 35 to 59 with Graves disease.

The genes are TRBV29-1 and TRBJ2-7; the D gene is possibly TRBD1 (6 bases). V dropped 5 bases and J dropped 5 bases, with 13 bases sitting between them. The V gene's germline CDR1 is SQVTM and CDR2 ANQGSEA. The CDR3 length is 12 residues. This CDR3 reads CSVRAGVHEQYF. The CDR3 nucleotides are TGCAGCGTTCGGGCAGGGGTCCACGAGCAGTACTTC.

The table lists this clonotype with many counts. The rearrangement links TRBV7-9 to TRBJ2-3; the match to TRBD2 covers 9 bases. J gave up 3 bases and V 3 bases, and 16 bases lay outside the gene matches. Germline CDR1 reads SEHNR; CDR2 reads FQNEAQ (reference sequence). This CDR3 spans 19 amino acids. The CDR3 DNA reads as TGTGCCAGCAGCTTTCCGAGAGGGACTAGCTTTAAGGGGACAGATACGCAGTATTTT. It codes for CASSFPRGTSFKGTDTQYF.

The chain couples TRBV19 to TRBJ1-5; no definite D call. The CDR3 is 11 amino acids. Germline V lookup: CDR1 LNHDA, CDR2 SQIVND (reference sequence). Trimming took off 3 bases at V and 14 bases at J, with 11 bases between the two ends. For the CDR3, the DNA is TGTGCCAGTAGTATGGGCAGGACGAAGCATTTT. As protein: CASSMGRTKHF.

V gene TRBV20-1 combines with J gene TRBJ2-2, with D possibly being TRBD1 or TRBD2 (6 bases each). Trimming took off 3 bases at V and 4 bases at J, with 18 bases between the two ends. This CDR3 spans 16 amino acids. CDR1 is DFQATT and CDR2 is SNEGSKA in the germline V gene (reference sequence). The CDR3 sequence is CSASPLGGRSTGELFF. CDR3 bases: TGCAGTGCTAGCCCTCTAGGGGGGCGGAGCACCGGGGAGCTGTTTTTT.

This clonotype was seen many times. V is TRBV3-1 and J is TRBJ1-5, with 9 bases that match TRBD1. The CDR3 extends over 15 amino acids. Germline V gene sequence: CDR1 LGHDT, CDR2 YNNKEL (reference sequence). V lost 4 bases to trimming and J lost 6 bases; unmatched junction nucleotides: 7. CDR3 sequence (DNA): TGTGCCAGCAGCCCTTCAAACAGGGGGCTTCAGCCCCAGCATTTT. Translated: CASSPSNRGLQPQHF.

This clonotype has a count of ten or more. The rearrangement uses TRBV11-2 and TRBJ2-1; 12 nucleotides match TRBD2. Per germline, CDR1 SGHAT and CDR2 FQNNGV. The CDR3 extends over 17 amino acids. The trim removed 3 bases at V and 9 bases at J, leaving 12 bases unmatched. The CDR3 bases are TGTGCCAGCAGCTTCCAGCCCCTAGCGGGGGGGCTAAGTGAGCAGTTCTTC. Protein: CASSFQPLAGGLSEQFF.

The chain uses TRBV27 and TRBJ2-5; 7 nucleotides align to TRBD1. The CDR3 consists of 13 residues. The ends lost 4 bases at V and 5 bases at J; junction bases unmatched: 4. The germline gives CDR1 MNHEY, CDR2 SMNVEV (reference sequence). CDR3 nucleotide sequence: TGTGCCAGCAGTTACAGGGGTGGGGAGACCCAGTACTTC. Residues: CASSYRGGETQYF.

This sequence joins TRBV19 and TRBJ2-7; TRBD1 or TRBD2 may be the D gene (5 bases each). The V end lost 6 bases, the J end lost 3 bases, and 12 bases lay between the germline ends. CDR3 length: 13 amino acids. CDR1 is LNHDA, CDR2 SQIVND, per germline (reference sequence). The CDR3 bases are TGTGCCAGTAGCGAAGGTGGGGGCTACGAGCAGTACTTC. It codes for CASSEGGGYEQYF.

Regarding this clonotype: This may be a read error, as it is one base from a much larger clone. V gene TRBV7-9 combines with J gene TRBJ1-2; perhaps TRBD1 as D (6 bases). The CDR3 covers 13 residues. Trimming left V 5 bases short and J 7 bases short, with 14 bases between. The V gene's germline CDR1 is SEHNR and CDR2 FQNEAQ (reference sequence). CDR3 amino acids: CASSRADSFGYTF. The CDR3 DNA is TGTGCCAGCAGCAGAGCGGACAGCTTTGGCTACACCTTC.

This clonotype was seen repeatedly, ten times or more. The rearrangement uses TRBV6-1 and TRBJ1-3; tentatively, D is TRBD1 (5 bases). Between the trimmed V and J ends, which lost 1 base and 0 bases, there was a span of 10 bases. The CDR3 length is 16 residues. CDR1 and CDR2 (germline): MNHNS, SASEGT. The DNA for the CDR3 is TGTGCCAGCAGTGAAGTGAAGGGGCTCTCTGGAAACACCATATATTTT. Its protein product is CASSEVKGLSGNTIYF.

Concerning this clonotype: A single base separates this from a much larger clone, so it may be a read error. J is TRBJ1-5 and V is TRBV30; 7 bases match TRBD1. Germline trimming cut 0 bases from V and 2 bases from J; bases unmatched to any gene: 4. From germline, CDR1 is GTSNPN and CDR2 SVGIG (reference sequence). This CDR3 region has 15 residues. The CDR3: CAWSVRQGGNQPQHF. The CDR3 DNA is TGTGCCTGGAGTGTACGACAGGGCGGCAATCAGCCCCAGCATTTT.

In its sample, this clonotype was seen many times. The genes are TRBV20-1 and TRBJ2-3, with 7 bases fitting TRBD2. The V and J ends lost 3 bases and 3 bases, in that order; junction bases with no gene match: 3. Germline lookup yields CDR1 DFQATT and CDR2 SNEGSKA (reference sequence). CDR3 length equals 13 residues. The chain's CDR3 is CSARVAGTDTQYF. The CDR3 DNA sequence: TGCAGTGCTAGGGTAGCGGGTACAGATACGCAGTATTTT.

As to this clonotype: The CDR3 end shows no conserved phenylalanine or tryptophan, and so a read error is likely. CDR3 region: CASSLLGWPSGAQETQYS. In nucleotides, the CDR3 is TGTGCCAGCAGCCTCCTCGGGTGGCCTAGCGGGGCTCAAGAGACCCAGTACTCC. V usage is TRBV13 and J usage is TRBJ2-5; 9 bases fit TRBD2. The V gene end was trimmed by 5 bases and the J gene end by 2 bases; junction bases not matched to a gene: 15. The length of the CDR3 is 18 residues. The germline V gene encodes CDR1 PRHDT and CDR2 FYEKMQ (reference sequence).

This clonotype has at least ten counts. This chain uses TRBV20-1 with TRBJ1-3, with 7 nucleotides matching TRBD1. The CDR3 length is 15 residues. Germline assignment: CDR1 DFQATT and CDR2 SNEGSKA (reference sequence). V shed 6 bases and J 3 bases; nucleotides not matched to a gene: 11. The CDR3 reads CSATGQSPLGNTIYF. CDR3 sequence (DNA): TGCAGTGCCACGGGACAGTCCCCCCTTGGAAACACCATATATTTT.

The chain is built from TRBV20-1 and TRBJ1-5; D is unclear. Germline CDR1 reads DFQATT; CDR2 reads SNEGSKA (reference sequence). The CDR3 runs to 15 residues. The V end was cut by 4 bases, the J end by 2 bases, with 15 bases between. In DNA, the CDR3 is TGCAGTGCTATAGCCCCTAGTCGTGGCAATCAGCCCCAGCATTTT. Protein: CSAIAPSRGNQPQHF.

This clonotype came up many times. This chain connects TRBV12-3 or TRBV12-4 to TRBJ2-3; a weak D match, TRBD1 (5 bases). V gave up 4 bases and J gave up 4 bases, with 6 bases separating them. There are 12 residues in the CDR3. The CDR3 spells CASSWGADTQYF. The CDR3 nucleotides are TGTGCCAGCAGTTGGGGCGCAGATACGCAGTATTTT.

The V call is TRBV4-1, the J call TRBJ2-3; D possibly corresponds to TRBD2 (6 bases). The V gene lost 0 bases and the J gene lost 3 bases, with 7 bases spanning the gap. CDR1 and CDR2 from the germline V gene are MGHRA and YSYEKL. The CDR3 runs to 14 residues. The CDR3 reads CASSQERGTDTQYF. The CDR3 DNA is TGCGCCAGCAGCCAAGAGCGGGGAACAGATACGCAGTATTTT.

This clonotype was counted at least ten times. This chain uses TRBV2 with TRBJ2-1; tentatively, D is TRBD1 (5 bases). Trimming left V 8 bases short and J 2 bases short, with 10 bases between. CDR3 size: 13 residues. The germline V gene encodes CDR1 SNHLY and CDR2 FYNNEI. DNA of the CDR3: TGTGCCAGCGAAGGGGCCCCCTACAATGAGCAGTTCTTC. Its translation is CASEGAPYNEQFF.

The table lists this clonotype with many counts. This chain joins TRBV24-1 and TRBJ1-1; a possible D gene is TRBD1 (6 bases). Germline V gene data show CDR1 as KGHDR and CDR2 as SFDVKD. This CDR3 comprises 12 residues. V lost 4 bases and J 8 bases, leaving 10 bases between the germline ends. DNA for the CDR3: TGTGCCACCAGTGACCCACAGGGAGAAGCTTTCTTT. Protein: CATSDPQGEAFF.

This chain links TRBV12-3 or TRBV12-4 with TRBJ2-1, with a tentative D call TRBD2 (7 bases). V lost 2 bases to trimming and J lost 13 bases, with 24 bases between them. CDR3 length: 16 residues. The CDR3 coding sequence is TGTGCCAGCAGTTTACGGGCGGGGGCCCCCTCAATGAGCCAGTTCTTC. It yields the protein CASSLRAGAPSMSQFF.

The chain employs TRBV10-3 and TRBJ1-1, with 8 bases aligning to TRBD1. Germline V CDR1 and CDR2: ENHRY, SYGVKD. J lost 2 bases, V lost 10 bases, and 6 bases had no gene match. This CDR3 is built from 13 residues. Here the CDR3 DNA reads TGTGCCACCGGACAGGGAGAAAACACTGAAGCTTTCTTT. Its protein product is CATGQGENTEAFF.